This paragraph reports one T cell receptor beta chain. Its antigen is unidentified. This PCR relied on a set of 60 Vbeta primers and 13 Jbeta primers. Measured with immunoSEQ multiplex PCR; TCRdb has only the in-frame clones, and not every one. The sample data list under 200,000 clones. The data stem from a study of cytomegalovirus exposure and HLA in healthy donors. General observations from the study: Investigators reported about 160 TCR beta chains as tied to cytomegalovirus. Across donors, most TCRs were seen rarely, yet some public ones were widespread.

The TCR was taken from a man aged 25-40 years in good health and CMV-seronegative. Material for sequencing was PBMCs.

CDR3 residues: CASRGQMNTEAFF. As DNA, the CDR3 is TGTGCCAGCAGGGGACAGATGAACACTGAAGCTTTCTTT. This sequence joins TRBV2 and TRBJ1-1, with 7 bases lining up with TRBD1. CDR1 SNHLY and CDR2 FYNNEI come from the germline V gene. This CDR3 has 13 residues. V lost 6 bases to trimming and J lost 0 bases; unmatched junction nucleotides: 1.